This is a list of T cell receptor beta chains from one sample in a study of cytomegalovirus exposure and HLA in healthy donors. Repertoires were generated with immunoSEQ multiplex PCR, while TCRdb's copy carries only in-frame clones and drops some. The sample contains roughly 140,000 clones, 70% to 85% of which appear only once. Sequencing was carried out using PBMCs. These receptors were collected from a male donor in good health and CMV-seronegative. Both conserved end residues are part of each CDR3. The D gene is left open where the match is weak. Some rows mark clone size as missing; the rest say once, few, many or name a class of expanded clone.

V gene,J gene,clone size,D gene,CDR3 protein,CDR3 DNA
TRBV6-5,TRBJ2-2,few,TRBD2,CASSYFGGGTGELFF,TGTGCCAGCAGTTACTTCGGGGGGGGCACCGGGGAGCTGTTTTTT
TRBV5-1,TRBJ1-1,NA,NA,CASSLNSWVKADTEAFF,TGCGCCAGCAGCTTGAACTCTTGGGTTAAAGCGGACACTGAAGCTTTCTTT
TRBV4-1,TRBJ1-2,NA,NA,CASSQDGTSYGYTF,TGCGCCAGCAGCCAAGATGGGACATCCTATGGCTACACCTTC
TRBV2,TRBJ1-4,NA,NA,CASSEETGRAGKLFF,TGTGCCAGCAGTGAGGAAACGGGCAGGGCTGGGAAACTGTTTTTT
TRBV10-3,TRBJ1-1,NA,TRBD1,CAISAIKDRPLPGTEAFF,TGTGCCATCAGTGCTATAAAGGACAGGCCCTTGCCAGGCACTGAAGCTTTCTTT
TRBV19,TRBJ1-3,NA,NA,CASIPEGRVGNTIYF,TGTGCCAGTATCCCTGAGGGGAGGGTTGGAAACACCATATATTTT
TRBV2,TRBJ2-1,NA,TRBD2,CASGGLAGYNEQFF,TGTGCCAGCGGGGGACTAGCGGGATACAATGAGCAGTTCTTC
TRBV7-9,TRBJ2-1,NA,NA,CASSSGYSKYNEQFF,TGTGCCAGCAGCTCGGGTTATTCAAAATACAATGAGCAGTTCTTC
TRBV7-9,TRBJ1-1,NA,NA,CASSAGNTEAFF,TGTGCCAGCAGCGCCGGTAACACTGAAGCTTTCTTT
TRBV7-8,TRBJ1-1,NA,NA,CASSLEGGAPEAFF,TGTGCCAGCAGCTTAGAGGGAGGGGCGCCGGAAGCTTTCTTT
TRBV7-9,TRBJ2-1,once,NA,CASSLAPGIEQFF,TGTGCCAGCAGCTTAGCACCAGGGATTGAGCAGTTCTTC
TRBV9,TRBJ2-1,NA,TRBD2,CASSVGGGSSYNEQFF,TGTGCCAGCAGCGTGGGCGGGGGGAGCTCCTACAATGAGCAGTTCTTC
TRBV27,TRBJ1-5,NA,TRBD1,CASSPMSSGQFNQPQHF,TGTGCCAGCAGTCCCATGTCCTCGGGACAGTTCAATCAGCCCCAGCATTTT
TRBV18,TRBJ1-4,NA,NA,CASSRGQTNEKLFF,TGTGCCAGCTCACGAGGACAGACTAATGAAAAACTGTTTTTT
TRBV6-1,TRBJ1-6,NA,TRBD1,CASSDIPDRGGNSPLHF,TGTGCCAGCAGTGACATCCCCGACAGGGGGGGTAATTCACCCCTCCACTTT
TRBV18,TRBJ1-6,NA,NA,CASSPGDSPLHF,TGTGCCAGCTCACCCGGGGATTCACCCCTCCACTTT
TRBV13,TRBJ2-1,once,TRBD2,CASSLRLAGGRVTNEQFF,TGTGCCAGCAGCCTGAGACTAGCGGGGGGCCGAGTCACCAATGAGCAGTTCTTC
TRBV4-2,TRBJ2-3,NA,NA,CASSQGTSQTSTDTQYF,TGTGCCAGCAGCCAAGGGACTTCACAAACTAGCACAGATACGCAGTATTTT
TRBV28,TRBJ1-4,NA,TRBD1,CASSSDRGNEKLFF,TGTGCCAGCAGCTCGGACAGGGGAAATGAAAAACTGTTTTTT
TRBV18,TRBJ2-5,few,NA,CASSPRGGQETQYF,TGTGCCAGCTCACCAAGGGGGGGCCAAGAGACCCAGTACTTC
TRBV19,TRBJ2-3,NA,NA,CASRESTDTQYF,TGTGCCAGTAGAGAGAGCACAGATACGCAGTATTTT
TRBV7-2,TRBJ2-7,few,TRBD1,CASSLGGGPYEQYF,TGTGCCAGCAGCTTAGGAGGGGGCCCCTACGAGCAGTACTTC
TRBV7-8,TRBJ1-6,NA,NA,CASSLGTDSSSYNSPLHF,TGTGCCAGCAGCTTAGGGACAGACTCGAGCTCCTATAATTCACCCCTCCACTTT
TRBV5-1,TRBJ1-1,few,TRBD1,CASSRTGSNTEAFF,TGCGCCAGCAGCCGGACAGGGTCGAACACTGAAGCTTTCTTT
TRBV27,TRBJ1-5,NA,TRBD1,CASSPWTGSNQPQHF,TGTGCCAGCAGTCCGTGGACAGGGTCAAATCAGCCCCAGCATTTT
TRBV9,TRBJ2-7,once,TRBD1,CASSPSNRGRATYEQYF,TGTGCCAGCAGCCCCTCCAACAGGGGACGGGCAACCTACGAGCAGTACTTC
TRBV7-2,TRBJ2-7,once,NA,CASSLEIQAYEQYF,TGTGCCAGCAGCTTAGAGATACAGGCCTACGAGCAGTACTTC
TRBV5-1,TRBJ2-5,NA,TRBD2,CASSKPGLAGVETQYF,TGCGCCAGCAGCAAGCCGGGACTAGCGGGAGTGGAGACCCAGTACTTC